Each of the 9 T cell receptor beta chains below was sequenced from the same sample in a study of tumor-infiltrating lymphocytes in primary liver carcinoma. Blood RNA originated from unsorted whole blood, with germline DNA additionally extracted. The input was approximately 500 ng total RNA; TCR beta cDNA was made from it with a constant-region primer. Construction of TCR beta libraries relied on three successive nested multiplex PCR rounds employing slightly modified ARM-PCR. Running about 11 cycles apiece, the first two PCR rounds relied on TRBV1-TRBV30 forward primers together with a C-beta reverse primer. MiXCR, applied by TCRdb to the multiplex PCR reads, yields one record per CDR3 protein. The sample records approximately 340,000 distinct CDR3 sequences, less than 75% being singletons. Input material: peripheral blood. The receptor source for this set is a man aged 35-49 years with primary liver carcinoma and hepatitis B virus infection.

This clonotype has just a few counts. This chain uses TRBV13 with TRBJ2-5; TRBD2 aligns across 7 bases. With 2 bases clipped from V and 3 bases from J, the junction kept 12 bases outside the gene matches. Germline values: CDR1 PRHDT, CDR2 FYEKMQ (reference sequence). This CDR3 has 17 residues. The CDR3 region is CASSLWGGRRVEETQYF. In nucleotides, the CDR3 is TGTGCCAGCAGCTTATGGGGCGGGAGAAGGGTAGAAGAGACCCAGTACTTC. Using reference TRBV13 and TRBJ2-5 for the parts outside the CDR3, the full variable domain is AAGVIQSPRHLIKEKRETATLKCYPIPRHDTVYWYQQGPGQDPQFLISFYEKMQSDKGSIPDRFSAQQFSDYHSELNMSSLELGDSALYFCASSLWGGRRVEETQYFGPGTRLLVL.

This clonotype was seen repeatedly, ten times or more. The CDR3 coding sequence is TGTGCCAGCACCACAGGGGCGGGCACCGGGGAGCTGTTTTTT. This encodes CASTTGAGTGELFF. V gene TRBV12-3 or TRBV12-4 combines with J gene TRBJ2-2, with 7 nucleotides matching TRBD1. This CDR3 contains 14 residues. Trimming removed 7 bases from V and 4 bases from J; junction bases left unmatched: 6.

In regard to this clonotype: A read error may account for a junction end that differs from germline. CDR3 region: CASSLALAGGFSYDQYF. As DNA, the CDR3 is TGTGCCAGCAGCTTAGCACTAGCGGGAGGCTTCTCATACGACCAGTACTTC. The chain is built from TRBV11-2 and TRBJ2-7, with 12 nucleotides matching TRBD2. This CDR3 has 17 residues. CDR1 and CDR2 from the germline V gene are SGHAT and FQNNGV.

As regards this clonotype: Its ends do not fully match the called genes, so a read error is possible. J is TRBJ1-1 and V is TRBV29-1; 8 nucleotides match TRBD1. This CDR3 has 12 amino acids. The germline CDR1 and CDR2 sequences are SQVTM and ANQGSEA. Here the CDR3 reads CSVLQGGIETFF. For the CDR3, the DNA is TGCAGCGTTTTACAGGGGGGGATTGAAACTTTCTTT.

The chain carries TRBV5-1 and TRBJ2-5; 10 nucleotides agree with TRBD2. Trimming removed 4 bases from V and 5 bases from J; junction bases left unmatched: 8. CDR3 size: 15 residues. The germline CDR1 and CDR2 sequences are SGHRS and YFSETQ. CDR3 loop: CASSASGSEGETQYF. The CDR3 DNA reads as TGCGCCAGCAGCGCTAGCGGGAGCGAGGGGGAGACCCAGTACTTC.

The chain uses TRBV28 and TRBJ2-7; D is undetermined. Trimming took 7 bases from V and 0 from J, leaving 10 bases between them. Germline V gene lookup returns CDR1 MDHEN and CDR2 SYDVKM. This CDR3 is built from 13 residues. The CDR3 region is CASIHGFSYEQYF. The CDR3 DNA is TGTGCCAGCATTCACGGGTTCTCCTACGAGCAGTACTTC.

This chain connects TRBV14 to TRBJ2-1; 7 bases align to TRBD2. The CDR3 runs 16 residues. Trimming cost V 3 bases and J 1 base; bases outside gene matches: 6. Germline-derived CDR1 and CDR2 are SGHDN and FVKESK. CDR3 region: CASSHGNGRSYNEQFF. The CDR3 coding sequence is TGTGCCAGCAGCCATGGTAACGGGAGGTCCTACAATGAGCAGTTCTTC.

Notes on this clonotype: A read error may be the cause here, since a much bigger clone is one base away. The V gene is TRBV10-3, the J gene TRBJ2-2, with D tentatively TRBD1 (5 bases). Germline CDR1 is ENHRY and CDR2 is SYGVKD. The CDR3 contains 17 residues. The CDR3 coding sequence is TGTACCATCAGTTACGACAGACTGGACGGAAACACCGGGGAGCTGTTTTTT. Its translation is CTISYDRLDGNTGELFF.

On this clonotype: Sequence at one end of the junction differs from germline and may be a read error. The chain combines TRBV12-3 or TRBV12-4 with TRBJ2-1; 13 positions match TRBD2. The CDR3 runs 15 residues. CDR3: CANSLGTSGNNEQFF. DNA for the CDR3: TGTGCCAACAGTTTAGGGACTAGCGGGAACAATGAGCAGTTCTTC.